Each of the 22 T cell receptor beta chains below was sequenced from the same sample in a study of T cell repertoires in cytomegalovirus infection. No cognate antigen is known for these TCRs. TCRdb redid the calling of the reads with MiXCR, one entry per CDR3 protein. The sample comprises about 920,000 distinct CDR3 sequences, approximately 32% of which are singletons, and 13% rests with the top ten. The material was cultured CD8+ T cells from PBMCs, obtained from culture after CMV antigen stimulation. The source is a human donor in good health (CMV status not recorded). Some clones in this sample may be carry-over from other donors' samples.

This clonotype appeared many times. J is TRBJ1-3 and V is TRBV6-1; 8 bases line up with TRBD1. Germline V CDR1 and CDR2: MNHNS, SASEGT. The CDR3 loop spans 14 amino acids. After removal of 5 bases from V and 2 bases from J, the junction contained 2 bases not matched to a gene. The CDR3 DNA is TGTGCCAGCAGTACACAGGGGGCTGGAAACACCATATATTTT. Protein sequence: CASSTQGAGNTIYF.

Many counts were recorded for this clonotype. V is TRBV7-9 and J is TRBJ2-7; D unresolved. The germline V and J ends were trimmed by 2 bases and 3 bases, with 8 bases remaining between them. From germline, CDR1 is SEHNR and CDR2 FQNEAQ (reference sequence). The CDR3 is 13 residues long. The CDR3 reads CASSLTSVYEQYF. The CDR3 DNA sequence: TGTGCCAGCAGCTTAACGTCAGTCTACGAGCAGTACTTC.

This chain links TRBV7-6 with TRBJ2-1; TRBD1 aligns across 7 bases. The V gene end was trimmed by 5 bases and the J gene end by 7 bases; junction bases not matched to a gene: 11. Germline V CDR1 and CDR2: SGHVS, FNYEAQ. The CDR3 is 15 amino acids. In DNA form, the CDR3 reads TGTGCCAGCAGCCCGAGGACAGGAGCCCTTAATGAGCAGTTCTTC. It translates to CASSPRTGALNEQFF. The full variable domain, rest sourced from reference TRBV7-6 and TRBJ2-1, is GAGVSQSPRYKVTKRGQDVALRCDPISGHVSLYWYRQALGQGPEFLTYFNYEAQQDKSGLPNDRFSAERPEGSISTLTIQRTEQRDSAMYRCASSPRTGALNEQFFGPGTRLTVL.

The chain recombines TRBV28 with TRBJ1-6; D gene uncertain. V shed 6 bases and J shed 8 bases, with 11 bases lying between them. Per germline, CDR1 MDHEN and CDR2 SYDVKM. The CDR3 has 13 amino acids. The CDR3 DNA is TGTGCCAGCAGCTCGTTTAGTGATTCACCCCTCCACTTT. Translation gives CASSSFSDSPLHF.

There are a few counts of this clonotype. The chain links TRBV4-3 to TRBJ2-5; 7 bases align to TRBD1. Germline values: CDR1 LGHNA, CDR2 YSLEER. CDR3 length equals 15 residues. The V gene end was trimmed by 0 bases and the J gene end by 1 base; junction bases not matched to a gene: 2. The CDR3 spells CASSQDGTAQETQYF. DNA for the CDR3: TGCGCCAGCAGCCAAGACGGGACAGCCCAAGAGACCCAGTACTTC.

This clonotype was observed a handful of times. The V gene is TRBV7-2, the J gene TRBJ2-7; a possible D gene is TRBD2 (7 bases). The ends were cut back, 1 base at V and 7 bases at J, with 20 bases in the middle. Germline CDR1 is SGHTA and CDR2 is FQGNSA. This CDR3 spans 16 amino acids. The CDR3 DNA is TGTGCCAGCAGCTTAGGAGGGGGGGGCAGGAAGGAAGAGCAGTACGTC. Encoded protein: CASSLGGGGRKEEQYV.

This chain links TRBV19 with TRBJ1-5, with 10 bases identical to TRBD1. The germline gives CDR1 LNHDA, CDR2 SQIVND (reference sequence). Trimming cost V 5 bases and J 2 bases; bases outside gene matches: 12. The length of the CDR3 is 18 residues. CDR3 sequence reads: CASSPRGTGARGNQPQHF. CDR3 DNA: TGTGCCAGTAGTCCCCGCGGGACAGGGGCGAGGGGCAATCAGCCCCAGCATTTT.

This clonotype was found many times. The rearrangement uses TRBV7-9 and TRBJ2-5; D not certain. The CDR3 is made up of 13 amino acids. V lost 1 base and J 0 bases, leaving 3 bases between the germline ends. Germline CDR1 and CDR2: SEHNR and FQNEAQ (reference sequence). This CDR3 is CASSLVYQETQYF. The CDR3 nucleotides read TGTGCCAGCAGCTTAGTCTACCAAGAGACCCAGTACTTC.

The V call is TRBV20-1, the J call TRBJ2-1; D not resolved. Germline CDR1 reads DFQATT; CDR2 reads SNEGSKA (reference sequence). Trimming shortened V by 1 base and J by 8 bases, and 18 bases separated the two germline ends. The CDR3 has 15 amino acids. In DNA form, the CDR3 reads TGCAGTGCTAGAGCTCCACTTTTTCCGGGCGATGAGCAGTTCTTC. It is translated as CSARAPLFPGDEQFF.

Points on this clonotype: A much more abundant neighbour one base away suggests this may be a read error. This chain links TRBV4-2 with TRBJ2-3; 7 bases are shared with TRBD2. With V trimmed by 0 bases and J by 2 bases, 14 bases remained unmatched. The CDR3 has 19 amino acids. Germline V lookup: CDR1 LGHNA, CDR2 YNFKEQ. The CDR3 region has the DNA TGTGCCAGCAGCCAAGAGTATAGTTGGGTAGCGGGTCACACAGATACGCAGTATTTT. Translation: CASSQEYSWVAGHTDTQYF.

The chain combines TRBV6-2 or TRBV6-3 with TRBJ2-3; D possibly corresponds to TRBD2 (6 bases). V was trimmed by 5 bases and J by 5 bases, leaving 20 bases between them. The germline V gene encodes CDR1 MNHEY and CDR2 SVGEGT. The CDR3 runs 16 residues. CDR3 bases: TGTGCCAGCAGTCCGAGACTAGAGGAGTTTGTAGATACGCAGTATTTT. Residues: CASSPRLEEFVDTQYF.

This clonotype turned up a few times. The V gene is TRBV6-1, the J gene TRBJ2-5; 9 bases match TRBD1. Germline values: CDR1 MNHNS, CDR2 SASEGT. V dropped 1 base and J dropped 5; count of bases not matched to a gene: 11. This CDR3 region has 17 residues. The DNA of the CDR3 is TGTGCCAGCAGTGAAGGGCGGGGGACAGGGCTCTCGGAGACCCAGTACTTC. It is translated as CASSEGRGTGLSETQYF.

The chain employs TRBV5-1 and TRBJ2-2; TRBD2 matches at 7 bases. V shed 4 bases and J 5 bases; nucleotides not matched to a gene: 5. The CDR3 covers 14 residues. Germline loops: CDR1 SGHRS, CDR2 YFSETQ. Here the CDR3 reads CASSRGTKTGELFF. The DNA of the CDR3 is TGCGCCAGCAGCAGAGGGACTAAAACCGGGGAGCTGTTTTTT.

In its sample, this clonotype was seen a few times. V is TRBV7-9 and J is TRBJ2-5; D tentatively fits TRBD1 or TRBD2 (6 bases each). The CDR3 covers 12 residues. Germline V lookup: CDR1 SEHNR, CDR2 FQNEAQ (reference sequence). V was clipped by 4 bases and J by 7 bases, with 10 bases between them. The CDR3 bases are TGTGCCAGCAGCTCACAGGGAGGGACCCAGTACTTC. As protein: CASSSQGGTQYF.

This clonotype has a count of ten or more. V gene TRBV6-1 combines with J gene TRBJ1-5; 7 nucleotides match TRBD1. CDR1 is MNHNS, CDR2 SASEGT, per germline. The junction had 7 bases not matched to a gene; V was cut back by 6 bases and J by 2 bases. The CDR3 runs 15 residues. In DNA form, the CDR3 reads TGTGCCAGCAGCGACGACAGGGCTGGCAATCAGCCCCAGCATTTT. Translation gives CASSDDRAGNQPQHF.

This clonotype was observed many times. This rearrangement joins TRBV7-9 to TRBJ2-2, with D perhaps TRBD1 (6 bases). CDR3 length: 18 residues. V was clipped by 5 bases and J by 2 bases, with 21 bases between them. The germline gives CDR1 SEHNR, CDR2 FQNEAQ (reference sequence). CDR3 loop: CASSRLTSGTSNTGELFF. The CDR3 DNA reads TGTGCCAGCAGCCGATTGACCTCCGGGACATCAAACACCGGGGAGCTGTTTTTT.

This clonotype came up a few times. The chain has TRBV7-9 and TRBJ1-1; D not resolved. Per germline, CDR1 SEHNR and CDR2 FQNEAQ (reference sequence). Deletions cut 7 bases from V and 0 bases from J, with 12 bases between. CDR3 size: 14 residues. The CDR3 spells CASNARTLNTEAFF. CDR3 DNA sequence: TGTGCCAGCAACGCTCGGACCCTGAACACTGAAGCTTTCTTT.

This rearrangement joins TRBV27 to TRBJ2-1; weak D call: TRBD1 (5 bases). Germline values: CDR1 MNHEY, CDR2 SMNVEV (reference sequence). This CDR3 has 16 amino acids. V lost 1 base, J lost 2 bases, and 12 bases lay in between. CDR3 sequence (DNA): TGTGCCAGCAGTTTATTGCAGGGTGAAACCTACAATGAGCAGTTCTTC. Translation: CASSLLQGETYNEQFF.

A remark on this clonotype: The junction and the germline gene differ at one end; a read error may be behind it. The J gene is TRBJ2-3, the V gene TRBV7-6; 11 nucleotides line up with TRBD1. Per germline, CDR1 SGHVS and CDR2 FNYEAQ. The CDR3 totals 16 residues. CDR3 in DNA: TGTGCCAACAGCTCGCGGGGGACAGGGGGTCGTGATACGCAGTATTTT. It yields the protein CANSSRGTGGRDTQYF. Looking up the rest from reference TRBV7-6 and TRBJ2-3 gives the full variable domain: GAGVSQSPRYKVTKRGQDVALRCDPISGHVSLYWYRQALGQGPEFLTYFNYEAQQDKSGLPNDRFSAERPEGSISTLTIQRTEQRDSAMYRCANSSRGTGGRDTQYFGPGTRLTVL.

This clonotype showed up just a few times. The V and J genes are TRBV3-1 and TRBJ1-1; no clear D gene. Trimming took 1 base from V and 0 from J, leaving 15 bases between them. The V gene's germline CDR1 is LGHDT and CDR2 YNNKEL (reference sequence). The CDR3 has 17 amino acids. As DNA, the CDR3 is TGTGCCAGCAGCCAAGTTTCCAGGAGGGTAATGAACACTGAAGCTTTCTTT. This translates into CASSQVSRRVMNTEAFF.

This clonotype turned up a few times. V usage is TRBV11-1 and J usage is TRBJ2-7, with D tentatively TRBD1 (6 bases). Germline-derived CDR1 and CDR2 are SGHAT and FQDESV (reference sequence). V was cut by 4 bases and J by 0 bases, with 13 bases left in between. The CDR3 is made up of 15 amino acids. CDR3 sequence reads: CASSSRQDRSYEQYV. CDR3 nucleotide sequence: TGTGCCAGCAGCTCTCGACAGGACCGCTCCTACGAGCAGTACGTC.

Of note for this clonotype: This may come from a read error, since a much larger clone is one base off. The chain is built from TRBV7-2 and TRBJ1-2; D remains unclear. Germline values: CDR1 SGHTA, CDR2 FQGNSA. The CDR3 has 12 amino acids. The CDR3 DNA sequence: TGTGCCAACAGCTTCCTCGGAAGGAGCTACACCTTC. It is translated as CANSFLGRSYTF.